The subject of this entry is one T cell receptor (beta chain). Its antigen is as yet unknown. Germline CDR1 is GTSNPN and CDR2 is SVGIG (reference sequence). The CDR3 spans 15 residues. V lost 3 bases, J lost 0 bases, and 15 bases lay in between. TCRdb's copy holds only in-frame clones and misses some; the assay was immunoSEQ multiplex PCR. The data show about 26,000 clones, roughly nine tenths seen once. The data stem from a study of T cells in localized non-small cell lung cancer. The study's findings and limits: In uninvolved adjacent lung, T cell clonality reached its highest value, exceeding tumor.

The source was peripheral blood, collected before any cancer treatment. This clonotype was sampled from a female donor of 60 years or more with stage II squamous cell lung carcinoma. This chain joins TRBV30 and TRBJ2-7; D perhaps matches TRBD2 (5 bases). The CDR3 DNA is TGTGCCTGGAGCGCCCCGGGGAGTTCCTCCTACGAGCAGTACTTC. This encodes CAWSAPGSSSYEQYF.